This entry lists 25 T cell receptor beta chains sequenced from one sample in a study of CD4+ T cells in melanoma. The table came from immunoSEQ multiplex PCR; TCRdb's copy has only in-frame clones and leaves some out. The sample consists of 50,000 to 60,000 clones, 60% to 75% of them appearing once. The sequencing sample was made of tumor tissue. The source of these receptors is a human donor with melanoma.

V gene TRBV19 combines with J gene TRBJ2-1; 8 bases map to TRBD2. The CDR3 runs to 17 residues. CDR1 is LNHDA, CDR2 SQIVND, per germline (reference sequence). J lost 4 bases, V lost 4 bases, and 12 bases had no gene match. The CDR3 spells CASSTALSSGGYNEQFF. Written as DNA, the CDR3 is TGTGCCAGTAGTACCGCCTTGTCGAGCGGGGGTTACAATGAGCAGTTCTTC.

This chain links TRBV5-1 with TRBJ2-3; D uncertain. This CDR3 is 14 amino acids long. With 1 base removed from V and 5 bases from J, the gap between germline ends came to 11 bases. Looked up from germline, CDR1 is SGHRS and CDR2 is YFSETQ. CDR3 coding DNA: TGCGCCAGCAGCTTGAGAACAGCGAAAGATACGCAGTATTTT. This codes for CASSLRTAKDTQYF.

The chain joins TRBV6-1 to TRBJ2-3, with D unresolved. Looked up from germline, CDR1 is MNHNS and CDR2 is SASEGT. V was trimmed by 0 bases and J by 8 bases, leaving 18 bases between them. This CDR3 is 16 amino acids long. The CDR3 protein is CASSEATAIPLVTQYF. In DNA, the CDR3 is TGTGCCAGCAGTGAAGCGACGGCCATACCTTTAGTTACGCAGTATTTT.

CDR3 in amino acids: CASSQRRSGGFTDTQYF. CDR3 bases: TGTGCCAGCAGCCAGAGGAGAAGCGGGGGCTTCACAGATACGCAGTATTTT. The rearrangement links TRBV14 to TRBJ2-3, with TRBD2 identical over 8 bases. J gave up 2 bases and V 3 bases, and 10 bases lay outside the gene matches. Germline assignment: CDR1 SGHDN and CDR2 FVKESK. CDR3 size: 17 residues.

The chain uses TRBV4-2 and TRBJ2-3; TRBD1 agrees at 8 bases. The trim removed 3 bases at V and 3 bases at J, leaving 8 bases unmatched. CDR3 length: 16 amino acids. The V gene's germline CDR1 is LGHNA and CDR2 YNFKEQ. The CDR3 DNA reads TGTGCCAGCAGCCATTCGGACAGGGAAGGAACAGATACGCAGTATTTT. This translates into CASSHSDREGTDTQYF.

The chain uses TRBV6-5 and TRBJ2-7; D is undetermined. V was clipped by 3 bases and J by 2 bases, with 5 bases between them. CDR3 length: 12 residues. Germline lookup yields CDR1 MNHEY and CDR2 SVGAGI. CDR3 in DNA: TGTGCCAGCAGTTATTTCACCTACGAGCAGTACTTC. Protein: CASSYFTYEQYF.

The genes are TRBV19 and TRBJ1-6; 7 nucleotides line up with TRBD1. The V gene end was trimmed by 6 bases and the J gene end by 0 bases; junction bases not matched to a gene: 5. The CDR3 spans 16 residues. Germline CDR1 reads LNHDA; CDR2 reads SQIVND (reference sequence). The CDR3 reads CASSDRVYSYNSPLHF. CDR3 in DNA: TGTGCCAGTAGCGACAGGGTTTACTCCTATAATTCACCCCTCCACTTT.

This chain links TRBV2 with TRBJ2-1, with D perhaps TRBD1 or TRBD2 (5 bases each). Germline V gives CDR1 SNHLY, CDR2 FYNNEI. V lost 2 bases and J 3 bases, leaving 8 bases between the germline ends. The CDR3 loop spans 14 amino acids. The CDR3 nucleotides read TGTGCCAGCAGTGAACGTGGGGGCTACAATGAGCAGTTCTTC. Its protein product is CASSERGGYNEQFF.

The chain combines TRBV9 with TRBJ1-3; D remains ambiguous. The germline V gene encodes CDR1 SGDLS and CDR2 YYNGEE. The CDR3 spans 15 residues. V was clipped by 4 bases and J by 3 bases, with 14 bases between them. The CDR3 sequence is CASSPRVIGGNTIYF. CDR3 DNA: TGTGCCAGCAGCCCGAGGGTAATTGGTGGAAACACCATATATTTT.

This clone has just a few counts. The V gene is TRBV27, the J gene TRBJ1-1; 8 bases map to TRBD1. V was clipped by 3 bases and J by 6 bases; unmatched bases: 9. Germline-derived CDR1 and CDR2 are MNHEY and SMNVEV (reference sequence). This CDR3 is built from 15 residues. CDR3 loop: CASSFLGQGGPEAFF. CDR3 DNA: TGTGCCAGCAGTTTTCTCGGACAGGGCGGACCTGAAGCTTTCTTT.

With regard to this clone: Mismatch with germline at one junction end may stem from a read error. The chain links TRBV4-3 to TRBJ2-5; possibly TRBD1 or TRBD2 for D (5 bases each). CDR3 length: 14 amino acids. Germline V CDR1 and CDR2: LGHNA, YSLEER. CDR3 region: CASRQEVGEETQYF. Here the CDR3 DNA reads TGCGCCAGCAGACAAGAGGTGGGGGAAGAGACCCAGTACTTC.

A few counts support this clone. The CDR3 sequence: CAISEGATGADTQYF. The CDR3 region has the DNA TGTGCCATCAGTGAAGGCGCCACGGGGGCAGATACGCAGTATTTT. The chain combines TRBV10-3 with TRBJ2-3; maybe TRBD2 (6 bases). Trimming pared 3 bases from V and 4 bases from J, leaving 14 bases between. This CDR3 comprises 15 residues. Looked up from germline, CDR1 is ENHRY and CDR2 is SYGVKD.

The V gene is TRBV7-9, the J gene TRBJ1-1; tentatively, D is TRBD1 (5 bases). CDR3 length: 15 residues. The germline V and J ends were trimmed by 5 bases and 4 bases, with 17 bases remaining between them. Germline V gives CDR1 SEHNR, CDR2 FQNEAQ (reference sequence). The CDR3 DNA follows: TGTGCCAGCAGCCCGTTACAGGTCTCGGGCACTGAAGCTTTCTTT. As protein: CASSPLQVSGTEAFF. Full variable domain (rest looked up from reference TRBV7-9 and TRBJ1-1): DTGVSQNPRHKITKRGQNVTFRCDPISEHNRLYWYRQTLGQGPEFLTYFQNEAQLEKSRLLSDRFSAERPKGSFSTLEIQRTEQGDSAMYLCASSPLQVSGTEAFFGQGTRLTVV.

The chain employs TRBV19 and TRBJ2-3; the match to TRBD1 covers 9 bases. Germline CDR1 and CDR2: LNHDA and SQIVND (reference sequence). CDR3 length equals 15 residues. V was pared by 6 bases and J by 6 bases, with 10 bases of the junction left unmatched. The CDR3 sequence: CASRNPGQGSDTQYF. CDR3 DNA sequence: TGTGCCAGTAGAAATCCGGGACAGGGCTCGGATACGCAGTATTTT.

This clone was seen just once. The rearrangement joins TRBV2 to TRBJ1-1; unclear D gene. This CDR3 is 14 amino acids long. The V and J ends lost 8 bases and 1 base respectively, with 14 bases between them. In germline, CDR1 is SNHLY, CDR2 FYNNEI. CDR3 DNA: TGTGCCAGCTCATGGAGGCAGCAGAACACTGAAGCTTTCTTT. It encodes CASSWRQQNTEAFF.

CDR3 nucleotides: TGCGCCAGCAGCTTGGGTAGCGGGGGCTATTACAATGAGCAGTTCTTC. It yields the protein CASSLGSGGYYNEQFF. This rearrangement joins TRBV5-1 to TRBJ2-1; the match to TRBD2 covers 9 bases. CDR3 length: 16 amino acids. V was clipped by 0 bases and J by 4 bases; unmatched bases: 5. In germline, CDR1 is SGHRS, CDR2 YFSETQ.

This clone has only one observation. This chain links TRBV29-1 with TRBJ1-3, with a possible D match to TRBD1 (5 bases). CDR3 length: 19 residues. Germline CDR1 reads SQVTM; CDR2 reads ANQGSEA. Trimming removed 0 bases at V and 3 bases at J, with 24 bases between. CDR3 in amino acids: CSVEDRNRGPGLLGNTIYF. Written as DNA, the CDR3 is TGCAGCGTTGAAGACCGAAATAGGGGCCCCGGATTGCTTGGAAACACCATATATTTT.

The chain has TRBV28 and TRBJ1-5, with D unclear. Germline CDR1 MDHEN, CDR2 SYDVKM. The V gene lost 3 bases and the J gene lost 2 bases, with 2 bases spanning the gap. There are 12 residues in the CDR3. In DNA, the CDR3 is TGTGCCAGCAGTTTTGGCAATCAGCCCCAGCATTTT. It codes for CASSFGNQPQHF. Drawing the rest from reference TRBV28 and TRBJ1-5, the complete variable domain is DVKVTQSSRYLVKRTGEKVFLECVQDMDHENMFWYRQDPGLGLRLIYFSYDVKMKEKGDIPEGYSVSREKKERFSLILESASTNQTSMYLCASSFGNQPQHFGDGTRLSIL.

This chain connects TRBV11-3 to TRBJ1-4; 8 bases agree with TRBD1. This CDR3 comprises 14 residues. The V gene's germline CDR1 is SGHNT and CDR2 YENEEA. J lost 5 bases, V lost 3 bases, and 2 bases had no gene match. In nucleotides, the CDR3 is TGTGCCAGCAGCTTTTACAGGGGGAATGAAAAACTGTTTTTT. The encoded protein is CASSFYRGNEKLFF.

This rearrangement joins TRBV28 to TRBJ1-1; D is undetermined. The CDR3 is made up of 12 amino acids. Trimming shortened V by 8 bases and J by 0 bases, and 7 bases separated the two germline ends. In germline, CDR1 is MDHEN, CDR2 SYDVKM. The CDR3 DNA follows: TGTGCCAGCCACTCCATGAACACTGAAGCTTTCTTT. Translated: CASHSMNTEAFF.

The V call is TRBV29-1, the J call TRBJ1-4; the match to TRBD1 covers 9 bases. The J segment lost 7 bases and the V segment lost 6 bases, leaving 6 bases of the junction unmatched. CDR3 length: 13 amino acids. The germline CDR1 and CDR2 sequences are SQVTM and ANQGSEA. The CDR3 protein is CSVRTGVGEKLFF. The CDR3 DNA is TGCAGCGTCCGGACAGGGGTGGGTGAAAAACTGTTTTTT. Full variable domain (remainder filled in from reference TRBV29-1 and TRBJ1-4): SAVISQKPSRDICQRGTSLTIQCQVDSQVTMMFWYRQQPGQSLTLIATANQGSEATYESGFVIDKFPISRPNLTFSTLTVSNMSPEDSSIYLCSVRTGVGEKLFFGSGTQLSVL.

The V and J genes are TRBV19 and TRBJ2-7, with 8 bases identical to TRBD2. Unmatched junction bases numbered 3, after V lost 2 bases and J lost 6 bases. Germline V CDR1 and CDR2: LNHDA, SQIVND (reference sequence). The CDR3 contains 13 residues. The CDR3 nucleotides are TGTGCCAGTAGTATAAGGCTAGCGGGCGAGCAGTACTTC. It codes for CASSIRLAGEQYF.

V is TRBV6-5 and J is TRBJ2-5; tentative D call: TRBD1 (5 bases). V lost 4 bases to trimming and J lost 4 bases, with 10 bases between them. The germline V gene encodes CDR1 MNHEY and CDR2 SVGAGI. This CDR3 region has 13 residues. CDR3 bases: TGTGCCAGCAGTTTCAACCAGGGAGAGACCCAGTACTTC. The encoded protein is CASSFNQGETQYF.

This chain joins TRBV5-4 and TRBJ2-1, with 7 bases lining up with TRBD2. J was trimmed by 5 bases and V by 6 bases; bases with no gene match: 11. The CDR3 totals 15 residues. Germline V gene data show CDR1 as SGHNT and CDR2 as YYREEE (reference sequence). The CDR3 sequence: CASTIKRGVNNEQFF. Written as DNA, the CDR3 is TGTGCCAGCACCATTAAACGGGGGGTCAACAATGAGCAGTTCTTC.

The chain links TRBV7-6 to TRBJ2-5; D is ambiguous. The CDR3 spans 12 residues. Trimming removed 8 bases at V and 1 base at J, with 8 bases between. The V gene's germline CDR1 is SGHVS and CDR2 FNYEAQ. CDR3 DNA: TGTGCCAGCGGCCTGGGCCAAGAGACCCAGTACTTC. Its protein is CASGLGQETQYF.